What follows describes a single T cell receptor beta chain. Its target is not known. These data belong to a study of PD-1 blockade in classical Hodgkin lymphoma. The CDR3 totals 11 residues. V lost 3 bases to trimming and J lost 12 bases, with 12 bases between them. CDR1 and CDR2 from the germline V gene are SQVTM and ANQGSEA. Findings and caveats of the study: The baseline diversity of complete responders showed similarity to that of newly diagnosed patients.

Following autologous stem cell transplantation, relapse occurred in every patient, and exposure to brentuximab vedotin varied. The repertoire was sequenced with immunoSEQ multiplex PCR; TCRdb's copy has only in-frame clones and lacks some. Of 100,000 or so clones in the sample, around 89% were seen once. Sequencing used peripheral blood mononuclear cells (PBMCs), obtained before the second cycle of nivolumab. This receptor was identified in a human donor with classical Hodgkin lymphoma. The rearrangement links TRBV29-1 to TRBJ2-1; perhaps TRBD2 as D (6 bases). The CDR3 region is CSVEEGWVQFF. In DNA, the CDR3 is TGCAGCGTTGAGGAGGGATGGGTGCAGTTCTTC.